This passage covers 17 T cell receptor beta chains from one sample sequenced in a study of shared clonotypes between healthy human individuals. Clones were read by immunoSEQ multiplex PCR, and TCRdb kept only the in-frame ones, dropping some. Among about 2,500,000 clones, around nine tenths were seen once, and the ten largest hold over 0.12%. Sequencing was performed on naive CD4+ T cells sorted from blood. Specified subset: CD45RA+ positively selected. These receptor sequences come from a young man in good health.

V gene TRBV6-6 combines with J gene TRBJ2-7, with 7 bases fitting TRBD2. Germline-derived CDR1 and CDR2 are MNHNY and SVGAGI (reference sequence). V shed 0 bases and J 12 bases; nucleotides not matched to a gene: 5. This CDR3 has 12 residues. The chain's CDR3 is CASSYSRGDAYF. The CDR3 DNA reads TGTGCCAGCAGTTACTCTCGGGGGGATGCGTACTTC.

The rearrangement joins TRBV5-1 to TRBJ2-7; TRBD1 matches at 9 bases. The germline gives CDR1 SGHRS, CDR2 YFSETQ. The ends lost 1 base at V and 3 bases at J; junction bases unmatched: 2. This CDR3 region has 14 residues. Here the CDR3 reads CASSLLDRGYEQYF. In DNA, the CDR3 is TGCGCCAGCAGCTTGCTGGACAGGGGCTACGAGCAGTACTTC.

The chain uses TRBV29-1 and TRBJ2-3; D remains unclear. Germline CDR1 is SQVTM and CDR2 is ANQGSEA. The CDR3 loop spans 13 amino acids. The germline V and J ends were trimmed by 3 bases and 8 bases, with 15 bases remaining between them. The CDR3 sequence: CSVDDMSPLTQYF. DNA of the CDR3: TGCAGCGTTGATGATATGAGTCCCCTTACGCAGTATTTT.

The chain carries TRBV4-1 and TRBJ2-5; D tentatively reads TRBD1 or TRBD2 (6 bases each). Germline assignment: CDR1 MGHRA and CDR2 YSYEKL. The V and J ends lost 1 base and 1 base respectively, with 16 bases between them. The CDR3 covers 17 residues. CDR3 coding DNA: TGCGCCAGCAGCCAAGCCCGAGGGGGGCCTACCCAAGAGACCCAGTACTTC. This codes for CASSQARGGPTQETQYF.

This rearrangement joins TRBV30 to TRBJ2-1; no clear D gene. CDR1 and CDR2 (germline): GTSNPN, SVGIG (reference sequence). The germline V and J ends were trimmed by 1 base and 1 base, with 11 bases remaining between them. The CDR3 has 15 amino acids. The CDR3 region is CAWSAPIESYNEQFF. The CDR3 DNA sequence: TGTGCCTGGAGTGCCCCGATAGAGTCCTACAATGAGCAGTTCTTC.

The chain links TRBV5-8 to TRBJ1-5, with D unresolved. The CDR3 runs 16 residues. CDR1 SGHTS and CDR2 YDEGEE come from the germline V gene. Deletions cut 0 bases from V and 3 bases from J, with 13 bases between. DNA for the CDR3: TGTGCCAGCAGCTTGGCGCTTGGTTCATACAATCAGCCCCAGCATTTT. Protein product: CASSLALGSYNQPQHF.

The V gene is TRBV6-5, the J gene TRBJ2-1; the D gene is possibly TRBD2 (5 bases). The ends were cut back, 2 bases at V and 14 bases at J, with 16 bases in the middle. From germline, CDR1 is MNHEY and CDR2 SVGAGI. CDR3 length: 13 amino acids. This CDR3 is CASSYGAAAGKFF. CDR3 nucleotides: TGTGCCAGCAGTTACGGAGCGGCTGCAGGCAAGTTCTTC.

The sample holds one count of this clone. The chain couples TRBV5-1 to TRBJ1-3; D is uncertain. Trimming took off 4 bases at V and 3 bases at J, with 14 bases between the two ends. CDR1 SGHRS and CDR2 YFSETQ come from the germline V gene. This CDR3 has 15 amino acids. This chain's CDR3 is CASSPQDVFGNTIYF. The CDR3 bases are TGCGCCAGCAGCCCCCAGGATGTATTTGGAAACACCATATATTTT. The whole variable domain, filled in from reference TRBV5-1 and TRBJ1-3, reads KAGVTQTPRYLIKTRGQQVTLSCSPISGHRSVSWYQQTPGQGLQFLFEYFSETQRNKGNFPGRFSGRQFSNSRSEMNVSTLELGDSALYLCASSPQDVFGNTIYFGEGSWLTVV.

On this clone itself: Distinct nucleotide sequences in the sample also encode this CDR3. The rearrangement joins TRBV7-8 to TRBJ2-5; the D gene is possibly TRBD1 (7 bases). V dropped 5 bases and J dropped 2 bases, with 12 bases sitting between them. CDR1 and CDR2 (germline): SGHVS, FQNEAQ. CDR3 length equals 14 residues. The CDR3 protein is CASSGGTVQETQYF. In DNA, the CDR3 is TGTGCCAGCAGCGGAGGGACAGTGCAAGAGACCCAGTACTTC.

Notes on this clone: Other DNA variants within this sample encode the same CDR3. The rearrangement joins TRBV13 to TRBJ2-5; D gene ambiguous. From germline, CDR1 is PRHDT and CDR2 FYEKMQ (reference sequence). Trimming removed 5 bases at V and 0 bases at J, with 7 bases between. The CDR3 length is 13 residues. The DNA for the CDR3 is TGTGCCAGCAGCGGAAGGAACCAAGAGACCCAGTACTTC. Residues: CASSGRNQETQYF. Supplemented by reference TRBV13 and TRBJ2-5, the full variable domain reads AAGVIQSPRHLIKEKRETATLKCYPIPRHDTVYWYQQGPGQDPQFLISFYEKMQSDKGSIPDRFSAQQFSDYHSELNMSSLELGDSALYFCASSGRNQETQYFGPGTRLLVL.

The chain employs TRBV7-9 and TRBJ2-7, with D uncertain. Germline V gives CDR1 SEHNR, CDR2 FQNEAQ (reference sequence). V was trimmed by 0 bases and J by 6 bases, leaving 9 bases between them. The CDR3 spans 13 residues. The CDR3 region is CASSLAYGGEQYF. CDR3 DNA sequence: TGTGCCAGCAGCTTAGCGTATGGTGGCGAGCAGTACTTC.

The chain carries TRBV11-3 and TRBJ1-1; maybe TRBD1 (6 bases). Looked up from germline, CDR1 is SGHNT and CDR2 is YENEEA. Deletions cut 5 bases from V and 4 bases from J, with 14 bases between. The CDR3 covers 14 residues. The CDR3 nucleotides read TGTGCCAGCAGCCATACCTCCAGGGGCACTGAAGCTTTCTTT. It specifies CASSHTSRGTEAFF.

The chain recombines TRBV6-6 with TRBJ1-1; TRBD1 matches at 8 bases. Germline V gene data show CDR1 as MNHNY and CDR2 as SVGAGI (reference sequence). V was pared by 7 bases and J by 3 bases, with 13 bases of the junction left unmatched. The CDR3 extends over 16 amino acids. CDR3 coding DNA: TGTGCCAGCACCCGAGGCAGGGGGCGAGGGGACACTGAAGCTTTCTTT. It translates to CASTRGRGRGDTEAFF.

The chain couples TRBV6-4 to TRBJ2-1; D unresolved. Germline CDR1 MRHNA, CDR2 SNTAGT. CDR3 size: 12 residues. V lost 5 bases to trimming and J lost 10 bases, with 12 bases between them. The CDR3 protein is CASSQVICEQFF. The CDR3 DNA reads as TGTGCCAGCAGTCAGGTCATCTGCGAGCAGTTCTTC.

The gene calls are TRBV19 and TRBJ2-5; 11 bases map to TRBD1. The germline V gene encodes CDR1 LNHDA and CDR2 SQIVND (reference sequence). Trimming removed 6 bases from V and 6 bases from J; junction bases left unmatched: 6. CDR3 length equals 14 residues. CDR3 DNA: TGTGCCAGTAGCAGCCCGGACAGGGGGCAGACCCAGTACTTC. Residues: CASSSPDRGQTQYF.

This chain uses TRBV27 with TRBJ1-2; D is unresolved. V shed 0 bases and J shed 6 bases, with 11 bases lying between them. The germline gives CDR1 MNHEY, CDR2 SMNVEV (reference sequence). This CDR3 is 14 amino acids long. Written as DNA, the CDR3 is TGTGCCAGCAGTTTATCAGTCTTGTCTCATGGCTACACCTTC. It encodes CASSLSVLSHGYTF.

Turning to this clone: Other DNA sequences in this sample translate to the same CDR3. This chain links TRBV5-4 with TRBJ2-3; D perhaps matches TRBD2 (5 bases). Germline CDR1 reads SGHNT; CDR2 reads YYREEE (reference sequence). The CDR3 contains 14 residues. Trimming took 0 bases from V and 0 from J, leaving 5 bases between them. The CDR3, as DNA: TGTGCCAGCAGCTTGGCGGGAAGCACAGATACGCAGTATTTT. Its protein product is CASSLAGSTDTQYF.